This T cell receptor beta chain was documented in a study of identical twins. Ten or more counts support this clonotype. The target antigen is unknown. Trimming left V 4 bases short and J 1 base short, with 20 bases between. CDR1 and CDR2 from the germline V gene are DFQATT and SNEGSKA (reference sequence). This CDR3 comprises 16 residues. TCRdb recomputed calls from the 5' RACE reads with MiXCR, one row per CDR3 protein. The sample has 250,000 or so distinct CDR3 sequences, roughly 7% seen once. Study-wide results and limits: Within beta out-of-frame sequences, the excess sharing observed between twins was weaker. Carriage of fewer insertions was seen in abundant cord blood beta clonotypes, whereas memory repertoires showed none. Where out-of-frame alpha sequences were twin-shared, they showed excess low generation probability.

The data also belong to a second study, concerning yellow fever vaccine responses in identical twins.

The sequenced sample consisted of memory (CD45RO+) T cells sorted from blood. This clonotype was sampled from a woman under 30 in good health. This chain joins TRBV20-1 and TRBJ2-7; D might be TRBD1 (6 bases). DNA for the CDR3: TGCAGTGCTACCGGACAGAGGGAGTTCAGTTCCTACGAGCAGTACTTC. As protein: CSATGQREFSSYEQYF.